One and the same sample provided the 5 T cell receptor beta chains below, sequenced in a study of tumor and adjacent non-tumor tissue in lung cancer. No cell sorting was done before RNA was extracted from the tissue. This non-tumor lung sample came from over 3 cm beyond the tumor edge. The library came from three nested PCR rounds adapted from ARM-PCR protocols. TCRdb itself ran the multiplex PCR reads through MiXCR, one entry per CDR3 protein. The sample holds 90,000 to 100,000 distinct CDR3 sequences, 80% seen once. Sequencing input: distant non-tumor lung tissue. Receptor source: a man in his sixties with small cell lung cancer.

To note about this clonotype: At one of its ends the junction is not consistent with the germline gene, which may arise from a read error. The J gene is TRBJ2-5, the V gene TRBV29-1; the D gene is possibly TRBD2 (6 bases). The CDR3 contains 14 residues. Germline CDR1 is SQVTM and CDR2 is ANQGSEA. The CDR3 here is CSVGNGGSMETQYF. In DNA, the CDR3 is TGTAGCGTCGGGAATGGGGGGTCGATGGAGACCCAGTACTTC. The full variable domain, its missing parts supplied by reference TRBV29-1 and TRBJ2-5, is SAVISQKPSRDICQRGTSLTIQCQVDSQVTMMFWYRQQPGQSLTLIATANQGSEATYESGFVIDKFPISRPNLTFSTLTVSNMSPEDSSIYLCSVGNGGSMETQYFGPGTRLLVL.

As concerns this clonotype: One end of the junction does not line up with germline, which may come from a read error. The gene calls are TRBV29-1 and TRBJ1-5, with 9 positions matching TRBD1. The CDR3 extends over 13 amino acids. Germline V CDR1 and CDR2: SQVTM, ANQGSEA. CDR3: CNVGGTGNQPQQF. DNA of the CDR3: TGCAACGTTGGAGGGACAGGGAACCAGCCCCAGCAGTTT.

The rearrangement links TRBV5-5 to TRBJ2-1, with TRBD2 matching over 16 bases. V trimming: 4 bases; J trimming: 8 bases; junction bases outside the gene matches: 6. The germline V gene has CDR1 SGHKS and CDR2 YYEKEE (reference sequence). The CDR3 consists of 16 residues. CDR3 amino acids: CASSQGLAGGHYEQFF. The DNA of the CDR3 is TGTGCCAGCAGCCAGGGACTAGCGGGAGGGCATTATGAGCAGTTCTTC. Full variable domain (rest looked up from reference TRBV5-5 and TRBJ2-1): DAGVTQSPTHLIKTRGQQVTLRCSPISGHKSVSWYQQVLGQGPQFIFQYYEKEERGRGNFPDRFSARQFPNYSSELNVNALLLGDSALYLCASSQGLAGGHYEQFFGPGTRLTVL.

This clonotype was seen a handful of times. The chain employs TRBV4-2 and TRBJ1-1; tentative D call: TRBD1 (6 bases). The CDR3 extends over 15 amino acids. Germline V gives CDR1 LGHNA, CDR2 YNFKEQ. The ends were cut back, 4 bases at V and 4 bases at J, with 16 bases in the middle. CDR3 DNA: TGTGCCAGCAGCCCAGCTCGGGACATGGTCACTGAAGCTTTCTTT. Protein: CASSPARDMVTEAFF.

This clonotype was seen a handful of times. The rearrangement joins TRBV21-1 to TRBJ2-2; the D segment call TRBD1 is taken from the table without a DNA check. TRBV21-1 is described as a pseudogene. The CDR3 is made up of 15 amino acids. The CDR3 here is CASSNRGGNTGELFF. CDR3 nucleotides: TGTGCCAGCAGCAATCGAGGGGGCAACACCGGGGAGCTGTTTTTT.